These 17 T cell receptor beta chains share one sample of origin, sequenced in a study of T cells after yellow fever vaccination. TCRdb recomputed calls from the 5' RACE reads with MiXCR, one row per CDR3 protein. This sample yields some 9,600 distinct CDR3 sequences, of which 4% to 6% are seen a single time; 1.6% belongs to the top ten. Material: PBMCs, either bulk or a sorted T-cell subset (CD4+, CD8+, memory, or dextramer-sorted; not recorded which), obtained around 15 days after the first yellow fever vaccination. These TCRs come from a man aged 18 to 30 who received the YFV17D yellow fever vaccine.

This clonotype came up many times. The V call is TRBV29-1, the J call TRBJ1-3, with a weak D call TRBD1 (5 bases). Germline V gene data show CDR1 as SQVTM and CDR2 as ANQGSEA. This CDR3 contains 11 residues. Trimming stripped 3 bases from V and 7 bases from J, with 7 bases between. CDR3 amino acids: CSVDGGNTIYF. The DNA for the CDR3 is TGCAGCGTTGACGGGGGGAACACCATATATTTT.

This clonotype was picked up many times. The V call is TRBV5-4, the J call TRBJ2-5; D is ambiguous. Germline V gene lookup returns CDR1 SGHNT and CDR2 YYREEE (reference sequence). Between the trimmed V and J ends, which lost 7 bases and 1 base, there was a span of 8 bases. This CDR3 is built from 12 residues. CDR3 residues: CASGVPQETQYF. CDR3 sequence (DNA): TGTGCCAGCGGAGTTCCCCAAGAGACCCAGTACTTC.

This clonotype was seen many times. This sequence joins TRBV5-1 and TRBJ1-3, with a possible D match to TRBD1 (6 bases). The germline V and J ends were trimmed by 6 bases and 8 bases, with 18 bases remaining between them. Germline lookup yields CDR1 SGHRS and CDR2 YFSETQ. This CDR3 contains 14 residues. CDR3 DNA: TGCGCCAGCACCGAGGGGGGGGCGAGTCACACCATATATTTT. Amino acids: CASTEGGASHTIYF.

This clonotype was recorded at least ten times. The CDR3 DNA reads TGTGCCAGCAGCTCCAGGGCCCGTAGCGGAATTGGCTACACCTTC. Translation gives CASSSRARSGIGYTF. V gene TRBV7-2 combines with J gene TRBJ1-2, with a tentative D call TRBD1 (5 bases). The CDR3 has 15 residues. With 4 bases removed from V and 7 bases from J, the gap between germline ends came to 19 bases. Germline assignment: CDR1 SGHTA and CDR2 FQGNSA.

This clonotype showed up just a few times. The chain links TRBV11-2 to TRBJ2-3; a weak D match, TRBD2 (7 bases). CDR3 length: 17 residues. The ends were cut back, 5 bases at V and 2 bases at J, with 20 bases in the middle. CDR1 and CDR2 (germline): SGHAT, FQNNGV. CDR3 amino acids: CASSPKRGGKVTDTQYF. In DNA form, the CDR3 reads TGTGCCAGCAGCCCCAAGAGGGGGGGGAAGGTCACAGATACGCAGTATTTT. The full variable domain, with the rest looked up from reference TRBV11-2 and TRBJ2-3, is EAGVAQSPRYKIIEKRQSVAFWCNPISGHATLYWYQQILGQGPKLLIQFQNNGVVDDSQLPKDRFSAERLKGVDSTLKIQPAKLEDSAVYLCASSPKRGGKVTDTQYFGPGTRLTVL.

This clonotype was seen at least ten times. The chain recombines TRBV7-2 with TRBJ2-3; D possibly corresponds to TRBD1 (6 bases). CDR1 and CDR2 from the germline V gene are SGHTA and FQGNSA. V dropped 6 bases and J dropped 4 bases, with 11 bases sitting between them. The CDR3 length is 13 residues. In DNA form, the CDR3 reads TGTGCCAGCAGTAGACAGGAGTCAGATACGCAGTATTTT. The encoded protein is CASSRQESDTQYF.

This clonotype came up many times. The chain is built from TRBV12-3 or TRBV12-4 and TRBJ2-3; 8 bases agree with TRBD2. There are 14 residues in the CDR3. Trimming took 5 bases from V and 6 from J; bases not matched to a gene: 7. As DNA, the CDR3 is TGTGCCAGCAGTCCCGGGGGGGGGGTGGATACGCAGTATTTT. Protein product: CASSPGGGVDTQYF.

In this sample, this clonotype is medium-sized (0.01 to 0.1%). The chain joins TRBV12-3 or TRBV12-4 to TRBJ1-1, with D possibly matching TRBD1 (6 bases). Trimming took 7 bases from V and 6 from J, leaving 18 bases between them. The CDR3 spans 14 residues. The chain's CDR3 is CASTYAGVTPEAFF. The CDR3 DNA is TGTGCCAGCACCTACGCAGGGGTCACCCCTGAAGCTTTCTTT.

The table lists this clonotype with many counts. Here the CDR3 reads CSATTSGGSYTQYF. The CDR3 DNA follows: TGCAGTGCGACAACTAGCGGGGGGTCCTATACGCAGTATTTT. The J gene is TRBJ2-3, the V gene TRBV20-1, with TRBD2 matching 12 bases. This CDR3 comprises 14 residues. V was clipped by 6 bases and J by 7 bases; unmatched bases: 8. CDR1 is DFQATT, CDR2 SNEGSKA, per germline (reference sequence).

This sequence joins TRBV5-5 and TRBJ2-3; D gene ambiguous. The CDR3 is 14 amino acids. CDR1 is SGHKS, CDR2 YYEKEE, per germline (reference sequence). V lost 0 bases and J lost 1, with 6 bases in between. Here the CDR3 reads CASSLDLGTDTQYF. The CDR3 DNA reads TGTGCCAGCAGCTTGGACCTGGGCACAGATACGCAGTATTTT.

This clonotype was counted at least ten times. The CDR3 protein is CATHDNLPGGYTF. The CDR3 bases are TGTGCCACCCATGATAACCTCCCAGGCGGCTACACCTTC. This chain links TRBV27 with TRBJ1-2; D gene ambiguous. V was cut by 10 bases and J by 8 bases, with 20 bases left in between. In germline, CDR1 is MNHEY, CDR2 SMNVEV (reference sequence). This CDR3 region has 13 residues.

At least ten counts were recorded for this clonotype. This chain links TRBV7-6 with TRBJ2-7; TRBD2 aligns across 8 bases. Trimming took 2 bases from V and 4 from J; bases not matched to a gene: 7. The CDR3 is 15 amino acids. Germline-derived CDR1 and CDR2 are SGHVS and FNYEAQ. The chain's CDR3 is CASSLSGGGQYEQYF. CDR3 nucleotides: TGTGCCAGCAGCTTATCCGGCGGGGGGCAGTACGAGCAGTACTTC. The whole variable domain, remainder taken from reference TRBV7-6 and TRBJ2-7, is GAGVSQSPRYKVTKRGQDVALRCDPISGHVSLYWYRQALGQGPEFLTYFNYEAQQDKSGLPNDRFSAERPEGSISTLTIQRTEQRDSAMYRCASSLSGGGQYEQYFGPGTRLTVT.

In its sample, this clonotype is medium-sized (0.01 to 0.1%). This chain connects TRBV4-1 to TRBJ2-5, with D perhaps matching TRBD1 or TRBD2 (5 bases each). Per the germline V gene, CDR1 is MGHRA and CDR2 is YSYEKL. Trimming pared 2 bases from V and 2 bases from J, leaving 15 bases between. This CDR3 has 16 amino acids. CDR3 loop: CASSQPGRRSQETQYF. Written as DNA, the CDR3 is TGCGCCAGCAGCCAACCGGGACGTAGATCGCAAGAGACCCAGTACTTC.

This clonotype was detected many times. J is TRBJ2-2 and V is TRBV5-1; tentative D call: TRBD2 (6 bases). Germline V gene data show CDR1 as SGHRS and CDR2 as YFSETQ. The CDR3 spans 16 residues. Deletions cut 0 bases from V and 5 bases from J, with 14 bases between. Written as DNA, the CDR3 is TGCGCCAGCAGCTTGGCGGCCTGGGGGGAAACCGGGGAGCTGTTTTTT. Encoded protein: CASSLAAWGETGELFF. The full variable domain, completed using reference TRBV5-1 and TRBJ2-2, is KAGVTQTPRYLIKTRGQQVTLSCSPISGHRSVSWYQQTPGQGLQFLFEYFSETQRNKGNFPGRFSGRQFSNSRSEMNVSTLELGDSALYLCASSLAAWGETGELFFGEGSRLTVL.

This clonotype appeared many times. The chain couples TRBV19 to TRBJ2-2, with a tentative D call TRBD1 (6 bases). Germline V gives CDR1 LNHDA, CDR2 SQIVND (reference sequence). Trimming removed 5 bases at V and 5 bases at J, with 21 bases between. The CDR3 runs 17 residues. CDR3 sequence reads: CASSSPGRGEKTGELFF. DNA for the CDR3: TGTGCCAGTAGTTCCCCGGGCAGGGGCGAGAAGACCGGGGAGCTGTTTTTT.

This clonotype was found many times. The chain uses TRBV5-4 and TRBJ1-2; D might be TRBD1 (6 bases). Trimming removed 0 bases at V and 4 bases at J, with 13 bases between. The germline CDR1 and CDR2 sequences are SGHNT and YYREEE (reference sequence). This CDR3 comprises 15 residues. The CDR3 here is CASSLGPSDSYGYTF. CDR3 in DNA: TGTGCCAGCAGCTTGGGGCCTTCGGACAGCTATGGCTACACCTTC.

Ten or more counts support this clonotype. The chain recombines TRBV7-2 with TRBJ2-5, with 11 bases aligning to TRBD2. J was trimmed by 7 bases and V by 5 bases; bases with no gene match: 12. The CDR3 runs to 16 residues. Germline V gene lookup returns CDR1 SGHTA and CDR2 FQGNSA. CDR3 sequence: CASSAPGSGGVGTQYF. As DNA, the CDR3 is TGTGCCAGCAGCGCCCCGGGTAGCGGGGGGGTCGGGACCCAGTACTTC. The whole variable domain, remainder taken from reference TRBV7-2 and TRBJ2-5, is GAGVSQSPSNKVTEKGKDVELRCDPISGHTALYWYRQSLGQGLEFLIYFQGNSAPDKSGLPSDRFSAERTGGSVSTLTIQRTQQEDSAVYLCASSAPGSGGVGTQYFGPGTRLLVL.